This T cell receptor beta chain was retrieved from a study of blood T cells in healthy people across ages. Study-level results: Researchers said unsorted PBMCs prevented a conclusive naive versus antigen-experienced comparison.

CDR1 is MNHEY and CDR2 is SVGAGI in the germline V gene. The CDR3 is 16 amino acids. V was pared by 0 bases and J by 3 bases, with 4 bases of the junction left unmatched. For the second PCR, which ran for about 7 to 11 cycles, a sample-barcoded 5' primer and a J-beta primer mix were used. TCRdb re-derived calls from the 5' RACE reads in MiXCR, one entry per CDR3 protein. The sample includes around 1,700,000 distinct CDR3 sequences, about 30% seen only once; the top ten take 7.7%. Comment on this clonotype: Its antigen is currently unknown.

The sample was blood. The source of this sequence is a woman aged 25 to 39 in good health. This rearrangement joins TRBV6-5 to TRBJ2-3; 9 bases agree with TRBD2. The CDR3 nucleotides read TGTGCCAGCAGTTACTCGGCGGGGGGGCCGACAGATACGCAGTATTTT. It is translated as CASSYSAGGPTDTQYF.